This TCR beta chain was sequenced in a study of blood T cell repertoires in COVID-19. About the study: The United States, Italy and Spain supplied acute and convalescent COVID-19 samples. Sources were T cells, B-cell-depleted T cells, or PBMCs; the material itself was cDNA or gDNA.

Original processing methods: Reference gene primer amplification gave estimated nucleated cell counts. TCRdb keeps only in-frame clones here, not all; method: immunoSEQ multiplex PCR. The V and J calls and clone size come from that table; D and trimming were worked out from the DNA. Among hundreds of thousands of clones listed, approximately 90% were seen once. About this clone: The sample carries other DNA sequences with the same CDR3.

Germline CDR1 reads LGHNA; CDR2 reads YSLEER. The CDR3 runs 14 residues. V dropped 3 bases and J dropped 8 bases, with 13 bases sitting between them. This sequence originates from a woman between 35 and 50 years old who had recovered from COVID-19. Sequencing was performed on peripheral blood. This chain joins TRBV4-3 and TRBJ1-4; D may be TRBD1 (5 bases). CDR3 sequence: CASSQGQGGEKLFF. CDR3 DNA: TGCGCCAGCAGCCAGGGCCAGGGAGGAGAAAAACTGTTTTTT.